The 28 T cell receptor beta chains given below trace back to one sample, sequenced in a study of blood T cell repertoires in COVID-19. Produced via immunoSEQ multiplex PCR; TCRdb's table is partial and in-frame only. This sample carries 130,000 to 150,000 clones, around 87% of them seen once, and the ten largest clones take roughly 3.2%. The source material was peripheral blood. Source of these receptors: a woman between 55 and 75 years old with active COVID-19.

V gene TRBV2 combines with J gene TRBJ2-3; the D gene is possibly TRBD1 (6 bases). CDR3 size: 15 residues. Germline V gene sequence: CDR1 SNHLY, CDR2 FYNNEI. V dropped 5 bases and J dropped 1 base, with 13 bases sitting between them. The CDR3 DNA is TGTGCCAGCAGTCCACAGGGATTGGGCACAGATACGCAGTATTTT. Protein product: CASSPQGLGTDTQYF.

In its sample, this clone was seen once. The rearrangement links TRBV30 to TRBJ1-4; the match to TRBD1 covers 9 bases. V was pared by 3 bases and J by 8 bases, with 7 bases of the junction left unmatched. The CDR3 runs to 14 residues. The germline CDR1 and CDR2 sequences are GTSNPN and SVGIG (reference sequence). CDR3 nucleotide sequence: TGTGCCTGGAGAAATGACAGGGGGGACGAAAAACTGTTTTTT. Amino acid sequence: CAWRNDRGDEKLFF.

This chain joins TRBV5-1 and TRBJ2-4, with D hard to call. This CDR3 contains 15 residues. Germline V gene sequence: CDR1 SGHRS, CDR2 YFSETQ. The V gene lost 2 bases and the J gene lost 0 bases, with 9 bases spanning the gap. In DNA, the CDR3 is TGCGCCAGCAGCTTAGCCACAGCAGCCAAAAACATTCAGTACTTC. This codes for CASSLATAAKNIQYF. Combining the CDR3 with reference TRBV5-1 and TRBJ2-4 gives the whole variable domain KAGVTQTPRYLIKTRGQQVTLSCSPISGHRSVSWYQQTPGQGLQFLFEYFSETQRNKGNFPGRFSGRQFSNSRSEMNVSTLELGDSALYLCASSLATAAKNIQYFGAGTRLSVL.

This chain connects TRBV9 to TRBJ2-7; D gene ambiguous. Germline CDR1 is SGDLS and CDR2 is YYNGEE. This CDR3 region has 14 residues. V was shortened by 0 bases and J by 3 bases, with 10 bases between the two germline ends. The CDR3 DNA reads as TGTGCCAGCAGCGTAGCGGCGGCCGGCTACGAGCAGTACTTC. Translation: CASSVAAAGYEQYF.

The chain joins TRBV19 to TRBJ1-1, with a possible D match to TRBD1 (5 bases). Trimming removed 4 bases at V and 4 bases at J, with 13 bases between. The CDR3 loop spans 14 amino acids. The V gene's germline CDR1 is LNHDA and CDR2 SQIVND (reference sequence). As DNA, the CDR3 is TGTGCCAGTAGTAATCAGGGAGGCGGCACTGAAGCTTTCTTT. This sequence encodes CASSNQGGGTEAFF.

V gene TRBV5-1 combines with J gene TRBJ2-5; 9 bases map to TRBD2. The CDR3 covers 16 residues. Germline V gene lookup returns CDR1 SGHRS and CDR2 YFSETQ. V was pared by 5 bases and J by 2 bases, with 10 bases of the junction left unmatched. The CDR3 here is CASRVGFLAGQETQYF. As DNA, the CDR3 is TGCGCCAGCAGGGTTGGGTTTCTAGCGGGACAAGAGACCCAGTACTTC.

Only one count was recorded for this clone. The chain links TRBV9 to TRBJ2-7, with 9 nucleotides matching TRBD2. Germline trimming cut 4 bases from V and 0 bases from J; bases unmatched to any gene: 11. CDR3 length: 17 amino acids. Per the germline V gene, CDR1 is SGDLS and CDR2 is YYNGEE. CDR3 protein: CASSTWKREESSYEQYF. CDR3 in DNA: TGTGCCAGCAGCACCTGGAAGCGGGAGGAGAGCTCCTACGAGCAGTACTTC.

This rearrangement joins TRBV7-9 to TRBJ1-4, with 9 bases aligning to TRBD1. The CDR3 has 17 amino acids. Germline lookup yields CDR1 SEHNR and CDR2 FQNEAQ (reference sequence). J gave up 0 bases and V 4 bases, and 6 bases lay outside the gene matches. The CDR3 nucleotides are TGTGCCAGCAGCTCCTTAGACAGGGGGACAACTAATGAAAAACTGTTTTTT. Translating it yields CASSSLDRGTTNEKLFF.

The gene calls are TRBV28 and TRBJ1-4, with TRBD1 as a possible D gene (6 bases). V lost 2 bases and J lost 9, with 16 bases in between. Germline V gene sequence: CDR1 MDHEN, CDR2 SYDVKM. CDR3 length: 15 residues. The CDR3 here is CASSLPDRGDKKLFF. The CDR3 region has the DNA TGTGCCAGCAGTTTACCGGACAGAGGGGATAAAAAACTGTTTTTT.

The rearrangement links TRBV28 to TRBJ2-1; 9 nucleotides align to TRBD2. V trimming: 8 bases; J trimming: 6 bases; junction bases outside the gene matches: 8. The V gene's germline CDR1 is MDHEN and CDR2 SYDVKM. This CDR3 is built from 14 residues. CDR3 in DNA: TGTGCCAGCCTATCCGCGGGAGGGTTCAATGAGCAGTTCTTC. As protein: CASLSAGGFNEQFF. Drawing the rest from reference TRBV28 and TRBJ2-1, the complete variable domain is DVKVTQSSRYLVKRTGEKVFLECVQDMDHENMFWYRQDPGLGLRLIYFSYDVKMKEKGDIPEGYSVSREKKERFSLILESASTNQTSMYLCASLSAGGFNEQFFGPGTRLTVL.

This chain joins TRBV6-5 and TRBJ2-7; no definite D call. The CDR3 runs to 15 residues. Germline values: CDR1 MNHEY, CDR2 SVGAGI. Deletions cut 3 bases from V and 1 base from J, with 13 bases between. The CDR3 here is CASSYTWATSYEQYF. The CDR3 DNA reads TGTGCCAGCAGTTATACCTGGGCCACTTCCTACGAGCAGTACTTC.

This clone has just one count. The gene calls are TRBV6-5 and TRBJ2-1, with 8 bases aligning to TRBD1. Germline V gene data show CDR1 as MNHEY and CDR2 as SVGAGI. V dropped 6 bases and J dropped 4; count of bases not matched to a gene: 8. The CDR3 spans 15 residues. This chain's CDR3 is CASRPGTGLYNEQFF. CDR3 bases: TGTGCCAGCAGACCCGGGACAGGCCTTTACAATGAGCAGTTCTTC.

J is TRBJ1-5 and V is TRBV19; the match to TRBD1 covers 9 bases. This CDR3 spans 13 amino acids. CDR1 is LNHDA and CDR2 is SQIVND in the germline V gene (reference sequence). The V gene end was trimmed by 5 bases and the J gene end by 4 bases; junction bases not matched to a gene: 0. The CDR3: CASSGTGNQPQHF. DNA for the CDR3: TGTGCCAGTAGTGGGACAGGGAATCAGCCCCAGCATTTT.

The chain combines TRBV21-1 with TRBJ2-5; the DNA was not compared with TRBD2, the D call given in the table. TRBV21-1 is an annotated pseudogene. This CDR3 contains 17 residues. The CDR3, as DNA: TGTGCCAGCAGCAAAGAGGCGGCGGCACCCAAGAGGGAGACCCAGTACTTC. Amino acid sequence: CASSKEAAAPKRETQYF.

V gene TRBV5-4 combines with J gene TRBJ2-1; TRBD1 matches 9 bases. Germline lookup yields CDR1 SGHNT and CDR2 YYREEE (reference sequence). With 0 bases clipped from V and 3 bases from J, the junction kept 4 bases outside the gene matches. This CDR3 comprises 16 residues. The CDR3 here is CASSLGQGGIYNEQFF. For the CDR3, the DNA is TGTGCCAGCAGCTTGGGACAGGGGGGCATCTACAATGAGCAGTTCTTC. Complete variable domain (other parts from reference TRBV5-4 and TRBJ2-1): ETGVTQSPTHLIKTRGQQVTLRCSSQSGHNTVSWYQQALGQGPQFIFQYYREEENGRGNFPPRFSGLQFPNYSSELNVNALELDDSALYLCASSLGQGGIYNEQFFGPGTRLTVL.

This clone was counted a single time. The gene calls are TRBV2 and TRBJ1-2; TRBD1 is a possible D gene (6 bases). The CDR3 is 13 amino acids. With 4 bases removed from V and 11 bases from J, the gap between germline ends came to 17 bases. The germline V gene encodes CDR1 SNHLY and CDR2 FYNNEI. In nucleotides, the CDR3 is TGTGCCAGCAGTGCGTACAGGGAAGGGAGATACACCTTC. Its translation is CASSAYREGRYTF.

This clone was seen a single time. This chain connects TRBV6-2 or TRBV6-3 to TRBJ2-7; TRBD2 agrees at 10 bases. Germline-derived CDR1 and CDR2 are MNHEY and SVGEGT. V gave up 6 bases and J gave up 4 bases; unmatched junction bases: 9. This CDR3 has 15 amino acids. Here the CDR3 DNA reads TGTGCCAGCAGCCTAGTACGAGCGGGAGGGTACGAGCAGTACTTC. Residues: CASSLVRAGGYEQYF.

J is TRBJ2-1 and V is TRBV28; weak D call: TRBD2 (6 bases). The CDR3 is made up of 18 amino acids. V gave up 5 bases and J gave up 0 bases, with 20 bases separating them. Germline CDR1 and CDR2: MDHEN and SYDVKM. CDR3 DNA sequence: TGTGCCAGCAGTGTCCTACTTCCCCAGGGAGGCTCCTACAATGAGCAGTTCTTC. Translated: CASSVLLPQGGSYNEQFF.

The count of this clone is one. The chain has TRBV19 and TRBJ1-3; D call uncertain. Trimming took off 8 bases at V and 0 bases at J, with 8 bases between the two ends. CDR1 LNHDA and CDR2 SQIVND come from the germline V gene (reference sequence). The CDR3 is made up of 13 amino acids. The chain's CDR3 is CASSKNSGNTIYF. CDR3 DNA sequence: TGTGCCAGTTCAAAAAACTCTGGAAACACCATATATTTT.

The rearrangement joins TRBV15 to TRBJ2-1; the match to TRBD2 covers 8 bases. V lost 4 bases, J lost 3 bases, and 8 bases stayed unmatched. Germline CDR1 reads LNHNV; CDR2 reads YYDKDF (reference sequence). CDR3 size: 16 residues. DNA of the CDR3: TGTGCCACCAGCAAGGGTAGGACTAGCAGCTACAATGAGCAGTTCTTC. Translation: CATSKGRTSSYNEQFF.

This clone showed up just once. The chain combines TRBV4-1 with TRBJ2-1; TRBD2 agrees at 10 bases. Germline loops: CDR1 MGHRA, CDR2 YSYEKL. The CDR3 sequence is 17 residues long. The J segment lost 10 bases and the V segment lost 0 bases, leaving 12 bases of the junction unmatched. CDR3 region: CASSQDGSLAGADEQFF. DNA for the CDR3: TGCGCCAGCAGCCAAGATGGTAGTCTAGCGGGAGCAGACGAGCAGTTCTTC.

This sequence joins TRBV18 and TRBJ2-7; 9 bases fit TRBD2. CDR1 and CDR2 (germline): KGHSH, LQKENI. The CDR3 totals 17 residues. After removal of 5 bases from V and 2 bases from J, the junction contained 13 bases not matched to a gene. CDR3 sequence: CASSGGSSGNPAYEQYF. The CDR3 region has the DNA TGTGCCAGCTCAGGTGGGTCTAGCGGGAATCCGGCCTACGAGCAGTACTTC.

CDR3 nucleotide sequence: TGTGCCAGCAGCTTGGGGACTAGAAGATACGAGCAGTACTTC. It is translated as CASSLGTRRYEQYF. This chain joins TRBV11-3 and TRBJ2-7; 8 bases line up with TRBD2. This CDR3 has 14 amino acids. V shed 3 bases and J 4 bases; nucleotides not matched to a gene: 5. In germline, CDR1 is SGHNT, CDR2 YENEEA.

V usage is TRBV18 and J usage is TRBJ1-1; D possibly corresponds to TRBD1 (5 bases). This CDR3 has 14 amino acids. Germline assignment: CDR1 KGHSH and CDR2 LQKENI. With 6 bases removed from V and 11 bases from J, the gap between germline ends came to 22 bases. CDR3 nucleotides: TGTGCCAGCTCCCTGAATCAGCAGGGCGATTCGGCTTTCTTT. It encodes CASSLNQQGDSAFF.

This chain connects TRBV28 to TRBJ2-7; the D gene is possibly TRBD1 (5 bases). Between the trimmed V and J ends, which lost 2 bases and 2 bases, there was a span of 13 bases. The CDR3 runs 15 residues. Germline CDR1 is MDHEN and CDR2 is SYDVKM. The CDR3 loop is CASSLSQGRTYEQYF. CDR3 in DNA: TGTGCCAGCAGTTTAAGTCAGGGAAGGACCTACGAGCAGTACTTC.

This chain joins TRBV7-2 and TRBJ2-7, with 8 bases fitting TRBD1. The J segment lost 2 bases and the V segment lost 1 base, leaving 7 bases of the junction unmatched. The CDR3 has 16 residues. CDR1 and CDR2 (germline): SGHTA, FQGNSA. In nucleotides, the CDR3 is TGTGCCAGCAGCTTAGTTCCCGGACAGGGAGCCTACGAGCAGTACTTC. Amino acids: CASSLVPGQGAYEQYF.

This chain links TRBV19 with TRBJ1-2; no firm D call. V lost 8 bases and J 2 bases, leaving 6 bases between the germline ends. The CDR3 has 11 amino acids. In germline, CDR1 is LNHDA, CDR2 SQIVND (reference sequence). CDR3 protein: CASQRNYGYTF. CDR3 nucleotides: TGTGCCAGTCAGAGGAACTATGGCTACACCTTC.

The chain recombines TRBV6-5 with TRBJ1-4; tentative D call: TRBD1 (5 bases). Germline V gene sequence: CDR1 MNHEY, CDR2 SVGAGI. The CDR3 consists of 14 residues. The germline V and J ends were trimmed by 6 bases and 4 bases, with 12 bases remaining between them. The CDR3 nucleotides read TGTGCCAGCAGGCGGGGACTGCTTAATGAAAAACTGTTTTTT. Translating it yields CASRRGLLNEKLFF.